The rows below give T cell receptor beta chains drawn from one sample of a study of blood T cell repertoires in COVID-19. TCRdb's copy holds only in-frame clones and misses some; the assay was immunoSEQ multiplex PCR. The sample gives roughly 330,000 clones, roughly 88% of which show up once; 5% is in the top ten. Sequencing was carried out using PBMCs or T cells enriched from blood (not recorded which). The receptors were gathered from a man aged 30 to 39 who had recovered from COVID-19. Both conserved end residues are part of each CDR3. D genes are given only for firm matches. Not all rows give a size; the values are once, few, many and, for expanded clones, a class.

DNA	CDR3	J	size	V	D
TGTGCCAGCTCACCACCCGGGACTGACTACGAGCAGTACTTC	CASSPPGTDYEQYF	TRBJ2-7	-	TRBV18	-
TGTGCCAGCAGCCCCGGGACACATACTGAAGCTTTCTTT	CASSPGTHTEAFF	TRBJ1-1	-	TRBV2	-
TGTGCCAGCAGCGAGACAGACAGCTATGGCTACACCTTC	CASSETDSYGYTF	TRBJ1-2	-	TRBV3-1/TRBV3-2	-
TGTGCCAGCAGACGGACTAGCAGCACAGATACGCAGTATTTT	CASRRTSSTDTQYF	TRBJ2-3	-	TRBV28	TRBD2
TGTGCCATCAGTGAGTCGTCCGGGGATACGCAGTATTTT	CAISESSGDTQYF	TRBJ2-3	-	TRBV10-3	-
TGTGCCAGCGGGGCGACAGGGGGGAACACCGGGGAGCTGTTTTTT	CASGATGGNTGELFF	TRBJ2-2	-	TRBV7-3	TRBD1
TGTGCCAGCAGCCCCGACAGGGGTGTTAGCAATCAGCCCCAGCATTTT	CASSPDRGVSNQPQHF	TRBJ1-5	few	TRBV7-2	TRBD1
TGTGCCAGCAGCCAAGTCCTAAGTATGGGCCTCCGTAAAGGAAACACCATATATTTT	CASSQVLSMGLRKGNTIYF	TRBJ1-3	-	TRBV3-1/TRBV3-2	-
TGTGCCAGCAGCCAAGAAACCCGAGCGGGGGCGCTTTACAATGAGCAGTTCTTC	CASSQETRAGALYNEQFF	TRBJ2-1	-	TRBV3-1/TRBV3-2	TRBD2
TGTGCCAGCAGCCCAGACAGGGGGCGTACGAACACTGAAGCTTTCTTT	CASSPDRGRTNTEAFF	TRBJ1-1	-	TRBV7-8	TRBD1
TGCGCCAGCAGCCCAGTCGGGACAGGGGGCGATGGCTACACCTTC	CASSPVGTGGDGYTF	TRBJ1-2	once	TRBV5-1	TRBD1
TGTGCCAGCAGCCAGGACAGGGGCTATGGCTACACCTTC	CASSQDRGYGYTF	TRBJ1-2	-	TRBV14	TRBD1
TGTGCCAGCAGTCTTAGGAGGTTTGGTGAGCAGTACTTC	CASSLRRFGEQYF	TRBJ2-7	-	TRBV6-5	-
TGTGCCAGCGAACCAGGGGGGACTGAAGCTTTCTTT	CASEPGGTEAFF	TRBJ1-1	-	TRBV7-9	TRBD1
TGTGCCTGGAGCGCATCCCGCCGGGTAGGCCAGTACTTC	CAWSASRRVGQYF	TRBJ2-5	once	TRBV30	-
TGTGCCAGCGGAAGAGACAGCTATGGCTACACCTTC	CASGRDSYGYTF	TRBJ1-2	-	TRBV2	-
TGCAGCGTCGCGGGACAGGGAGATCAGCCCCAGCATTTT	CSVAGQGDQPQHF	TRBJ1-5	-	TRBV29-1	TRBD1
TGTGCCAGCAGCGTGGACAGTTACAATGAGCAGTTCTTC	CASSVDSYNEQFF	TRBJ2-1	-	TRBV5-4	-
TGTGCCTGGAGTGTAAGGTCAGGGGGGATATCCCGAACCTACGAGCAGTACTTC	CAWSVRSGGISRTYEQYF	TRBJ2-7	few	TRBV30	-
TGTGCCAGCACCCCGCGGGCCGGGGAGCTGTTTTTT	CASTPRAGELFF	TRBJ2-2	-	TRBV3-1/TRBV3-2	-
TGCGCCAGCAGCGCCACAGGGCCAACTAATGAAAAACTGTTTTTT	CASSATGPTNEKLFF	TRBJ1-4	once	TRBV5-1	-
TGTGCCACCAGTGATCCAAGACAGATTAATGAAAAACTGTTTTTT	CATSDPRQINEKLFF	TRBJ1-4	-	TRBV24-1	-
TGTGCCAGCAGGGTGACAGTGGGAGAGACCCAGTACTTC	CASRVTVGETQYF	TRBJ2-5	-	TRBV28	-
TGTGCCAGTAGTATATGGGGCGAGAACTATGGCTACACCTTC	CASSIWGENYGYTF	TRBJ1-2	-	TRBV19	-
TGTGCCAGCAGTGAATATAAGGGGGATTCACCCCTCCACTTT	CASSEYKGDSPLHF	TRBJ1-6	-	TRBV25-1	-
TGTGCCAGTAGGCTGGTGGCAGGGGGCGCCTACACCTTC	CASRLVAGGAYTF	TRBJ1-2	-	TRBV19	TRBD1
TGTGCCAGCAGCGGAGCCGGAGGGGCTGATACCTACAATGAGCAGTTCTTC	CASSGAGGADTYNEQFF	TRBJ2-1	-	TRBV9	-
TGTGCCAGCGGGGCGACAGGGGAGAACACTGAAGCTTTCTTT	CASGATGENTEAFF	TRBJ1-1	-	TRBV27	TRBD1
TGCGCCAGCAGCCAAGTCGGGCGGGGGATCTACGAGCAGTACTTC	CASSQVGRGIYEQYF	TRBJ2-7	-	TRBV4-1	TRBD2
TGCGCCAGCAGCCACCTGACAGCTAATTCACCCCTCCACTTT	CASSHLTANSPLHF	TRBJ1-6	-	TRBV4-1	-
TGTGCCAGCAGTTTATCCCCGACAGGGGCGTTAAAGCCCCAGCATTTT	CASSLSPTGALKPQHF	TRBJ1-5	-	TRBV28	TRBD1
TGTGCCAGCAGTTGGACTAGCGGGGGGGCGGAGACCCAGTACTTC	CASSWTSGGAETQYF	TRBJ2-5	-	TRBV13	TRBD2
TGTGCCAGCAGTCTACCGACAGGGAGAGGAGCTTTCTTT	CASSLPTGRGAFF	TRBJ1-1	few	TRBV28	TRBD1
TGTGCCAGCAGACCGACAGGTACCTACGAGCAGTACTTC	CASRPTGTYEQYF	TRBJ2-7	once	TRBV28	-
TGTGCCAGCAGCTCCGGGACAACGAACACTGAAGCTTTCTTT	CASSSGTTNTEAFF	TRBJ1-1	once	TRBV5-5	-
TGTGCCAGCAGCGTAGCGGCGGGTCCCCAAGAGACCCAGTACTTC	CASSVAAGPQETQYF	TRBJ2-5	-	TRBV9	-
TGCGCCAGCAGCTTAACGACTGACGAGCAGTACTTC	CASSLTTDEQYF	TRBJ2-7	-	TRBV5-1	-
TGTGCCAGCAGTTGGGACAGAAATGAAGCTTTCTTT	CASSWDRNEAFF	TRBJ1-1	-	TRBV2	TRBD1
TGTGCCAGCAGCTTAGCAGGACAGGGGGGCTACGAGCAGTACTTC	CASSLAGQGGYEQYF	TRBJ2-7	-	TRBV7-6	TRBD1
TGCGCCAGCAGCTTGACGACTAGCGGGGGGGTCGGTGGGACCCAGTACTTC	CASSLTTSGGVGGTQYF	TRBJ2-5	-	TRBV5-1	TRBD2
TGCGCCAGCAGCGTTGGACAGGGGCAACAAGAGACCCAGTACTTC	CASSVGQGQQETQYF	TRBJ2-5	-	TRBV5-1	TRBD1
TGTGCCAGCAATCGAGTAGGGGTGCCTGAAGCTTTCTTT	CASNRVGVPEAFF	TRBJ1-1	-	TRBV28	-
TGTGCCAGCAGCCGACAGGGGGCGGTTTCACCCCTCCACTTT	CASSRQGAVSPLHF	TRBJ1-6	-	TRBV7-9	TRBD1
TGTGCCAGCAGTTCACAGGGGGCCTATGGCTACACCTTC	CASSSQGAYGYTF	TRBJ1-2	-	TRBV28	TRBD1
TGTGCCAGCTCACCCCCGGGGGGGCAGACAAGGTCGTCGTATTTT	CASSPPGGQTRSSYF	TRBJ2-3	-	TRBV18	TRBD2
TGTGCCAGCAGCATCCACAGGGTATACACCGGGGAGCTGTTTTTT	CASSIHRVYTGELFF	TRBJ2-2	-	TRBV11-3	-
TGTGCCAGCAGCTCAGTACTAGCGGACCCGGACAATGAGCAGTTCTTC	CASSSVLADPDNEQFF	TRBJ2-1	-	TRBV11-2	TRBD2
TGTGCCAGCAGTCAGACTAGCGGGGGGGAAGAGACCCAGTACTTC	CASSQTSGGEETQYF	TRBJ2-5	-	TRBV6-5	TRBD2
TGTGCCAGCAGCCAAGTAAGGGGGACAGGGGTTAACTATGGCTACACCTTC	CASSQVRGTGVNYGYTF	TRBJ1-2	-	TRBV4-2	TRBD1
TGTGCCAGCAGCAGGCCGTCCCAAGCCAGCCACGAGCAGTACTTC	CASSRPSQASHEQYF	TRBJ2-7	-	TRBV27	-
TGTGCCAGCAGCCTGACAGGGTACAGCTCCTACAATGAGCAGTTCTTC	CASSLTGYSSYNEQFF	TRBJ2-1	once	TRBV27	TRBD1
TGTGCCAGCAGCGTAGGAGAGGGTTGGGACAGGGGACACAATGAGCAGTTCTTC	CASSVGEGWDRGHNEQFF	TRBJ2-1	-	TRBV9	TRBD1
TGTGCCAGCAGCCCCCCAGGGTCCTACAATGAGCAGTTCTTC	CASSPPGSYNEQFF	TRBJ2-1	-	TRBV11-2	-
TGTGCCAGCAGCCCCCTTGGAGCAGCTAACTATGGCTACACCTTC	CASSPLGAANYGYTF	TRBJ1-2	-	TRBV21-1	-
TGTGCCACCAGCAGAGATAGGGGGACCCTTAGCTCCTACAATGAGCAGTTCTTC	CATSRDRGTLSSYNEQFF	TRBJ2-1	-	TRBV15	-